This T cell receptor beta chain is from a study of shared clonotypes between healthy human individuals. TCRdb's table, derived via immunoSEQ multiplex PCR, lists solely in-frame clones and lacks some. Of about 1.1 million clones in the sample, about four fifths are singletons; the top ten hold approximately 0.52%. Whole-study results and caveats: Rarefaction revealed incomplete sorted-subset sequencing despite large depth. Four donors held approximately 4.6% of naive CD4 clonotypes in common.

CDR1 and CDR2 from the germline V gene are GTSNPN and SVGIG (reference sequence). V lost 5 bases, J lost 6 bases, and 11 bases lay in between. The CDR3 contains 12 residues. This clone occurred many times. Its target is unknown. This chain uses TRBV30 with TRBJ1-3; D is undetermined. Material: memory CD4+ T cells from PBMCs. Subset in this sample: CD45RA-negative fraction. The clonotype originates from a young man in good health. Some clones in this sample may be carry-over from other donors' samples. The CDR3 spells CAWSPRANTIYF. As DNA, the CDR3 is TGTGCCTGGTCACCACGGGCAAACACCATATATTTT.